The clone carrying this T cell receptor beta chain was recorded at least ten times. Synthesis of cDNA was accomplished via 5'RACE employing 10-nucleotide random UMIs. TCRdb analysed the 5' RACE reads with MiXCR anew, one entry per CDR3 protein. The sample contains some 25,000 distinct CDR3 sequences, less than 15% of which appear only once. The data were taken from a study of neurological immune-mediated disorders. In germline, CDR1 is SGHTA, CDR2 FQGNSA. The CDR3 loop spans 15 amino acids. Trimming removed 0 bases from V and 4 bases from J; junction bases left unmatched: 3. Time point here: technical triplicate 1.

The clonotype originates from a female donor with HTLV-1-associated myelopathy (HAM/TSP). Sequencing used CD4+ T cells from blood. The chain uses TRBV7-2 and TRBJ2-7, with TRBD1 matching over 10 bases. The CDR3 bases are TGTGCCAGCAGCTTAGCGGGGACAGGGGATTACGAGCAGTACTTC. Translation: CASSLAGTGDYEQYF.